This TCR beta chain derives from a study of OX40 agonist ivuxolimab in advanced cancers. Study background: It was permissible to have had prior anti-PD-1, anti-PD-L1 or anti-CTLA-4 therapy, and more than 30% had some. Broader study findings: Clonal expansion from baseline to week 6 occurred in both CD4+ and CD8+ T cells.

This CDR3 spans 14 amino acids. Germline CDR1 is KGHSH and CDR2 is LQKENI. The V gene lost 3 bases and the J gene lost 0 bases, with 5 bases spanning the gap. Details on this clone: Its antigen remains unknown.

Sequenced by immunoSEQ multiplex PCR; TCRdb stores in-frame clones only, minus some. Of about 89,000 clones in the sample, 86% were seen once. Sequenced material: CD4+ or CD8+ T cells sorted from blood, taken in a trial of the OX40 agonist ivuxolimab. The chain recombines TRBV18 with TRBJ2-2; D gene unclear. This sequence originates from an adult with an advanced solid tumor such as melanoma, head and neck, liver or kidney cancer. CDR3 amino acids: CASSPQANTGELFF. CDR3 in DNA: TGTGCCAGCTCACCCCAAGCGAACACCGGGGAGCTGTTTTTT.